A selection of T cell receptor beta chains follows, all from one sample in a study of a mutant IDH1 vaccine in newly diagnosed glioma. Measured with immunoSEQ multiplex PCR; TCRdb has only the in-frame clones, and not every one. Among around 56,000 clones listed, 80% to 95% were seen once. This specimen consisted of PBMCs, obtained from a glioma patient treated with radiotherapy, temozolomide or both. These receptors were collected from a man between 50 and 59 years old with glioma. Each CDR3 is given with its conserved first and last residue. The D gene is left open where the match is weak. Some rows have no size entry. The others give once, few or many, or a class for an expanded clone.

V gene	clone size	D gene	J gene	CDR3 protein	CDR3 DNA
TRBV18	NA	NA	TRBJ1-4	CASSPSGLGNEKLFF	TGTGCCAGCTCACCTTCGGGCCTCGGGAATGAAAAACTGTTTTTT
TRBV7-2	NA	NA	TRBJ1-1	CASSPMVNTEAFF	TGTGCCAGCAGCCCGATGGTGAACACTGAAGCTTTCTTT
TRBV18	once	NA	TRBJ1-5	CASSPGTGNQPQHF	TGTGCCAGCTCACCGGGAACGGGGAATCAGCCCCAGCATTTT
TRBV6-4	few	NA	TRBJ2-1	CASKTRGFNNEQFF	TGTGCCAGCAAAACCAGGGGTTTTAACAATGAGCAGTTCTTC
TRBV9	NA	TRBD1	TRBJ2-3	CASSADRGGTDTQYF	TGTGCCAGCAGCGCGGACAGGGGGGGAACAGATACGCAGTATTTT
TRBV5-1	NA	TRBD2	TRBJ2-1	CASSLGRGAGEQFF	TGCGCCAGCAGCTTGGGGCGGGGGGCAGGAGAGCAGTTCTTC
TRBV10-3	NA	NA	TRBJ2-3	CAITGENTQYF	TGTGCCATCACTGGGGAGAATACGCAGTATTTT
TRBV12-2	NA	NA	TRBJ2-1	CASRLDPGLAGGLDEQFF	TGTGCAAGTCGCTTAGACCCGGGACTAGCGGGAGGTCTCGATGAGCAGTTCTTC
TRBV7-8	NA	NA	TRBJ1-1	CASSLGVLMNTEAFF	TGTGCCAGCAGCTTAGGGGTTCTTATGAACACTGAAGCTTTCTTT
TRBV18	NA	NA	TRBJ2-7	CASSPPGASVSYEQYF	TGTGCCAGCTCACCACCAGGGGCTTCAGTCTCCTACGAGCAGTACTTC
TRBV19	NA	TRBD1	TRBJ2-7	CASSPPGTGGTSLQYF	TGTGCCAGTAGTCCTCCAGGGACAGGGGGCACGTCCTTGCAGTACTTC
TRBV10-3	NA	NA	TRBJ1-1	CAISNRNTEAFF	TGTGCCATCAGCAACAGAAACACTGAAGCTTTCTTT
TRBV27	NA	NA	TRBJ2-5	CASSKTGPSYQETQYF	TGTGCCAGCAGTAAAACAGGACCATCTTACCAAGAGACCCAGTACTTC
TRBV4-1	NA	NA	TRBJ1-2	CASSQEGQGVGYTF	TGCGCCAGCAGCCAAGAGGGGCAGGGAGTAGGCTACACCTTC
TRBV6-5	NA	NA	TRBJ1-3	CASSYSTDSGNTIYF	TGTGCCAGCAGTTACTCGACTGACTCTGGAAACACCATATATTTT
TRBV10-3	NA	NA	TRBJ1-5	CAISRDSNQPQHF	TGTGCCATTTCCCGGGACAGCAATCAGCCCCAGCATTTT
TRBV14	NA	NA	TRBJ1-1	CASSQDMGTEAFF	TGTGCCAGCAGCCAAGATATGGGCACTGAAGCTTTCTTT
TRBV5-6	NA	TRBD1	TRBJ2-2	CASSPDRGYTGELFF	TGTGCCAGCAGCCCGGACAGGGGATACACCGGGGAGCTGTTTTTT
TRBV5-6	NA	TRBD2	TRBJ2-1	CASSPLTSGIPTEQFF	TGTGCCAGCAGCCCTTTGACTAGCGGGATTCCTACTGAGCAGTTCTTC
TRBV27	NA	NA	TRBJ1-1	CASSLYRRDTEAFF	TGTGCCAGCAGTTTATACAGGAGGGACACTGAAGCTTTCTTT
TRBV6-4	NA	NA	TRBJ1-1	CASAGLNTEAFF	TGTGCCAGCGCAGGGTTGAACACTGAAGCTTTCTTT
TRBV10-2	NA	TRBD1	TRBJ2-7	CASSTGQGLKQYF	TGCGCCAGCAGTACGGGACAGGGGCTGAAGCAGTACTTC
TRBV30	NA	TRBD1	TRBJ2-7	CAWSPGTGIYEQYF	TGTGCCTGGAGCCCCGGGACAGGGATCTACGAGCAGTACTTC
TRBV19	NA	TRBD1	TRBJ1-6	CASSHLRQGAGSPLHF	TGTGCCAGTAGTCATCTCCGACAGGGGGCGGGTTCACCCCTCCACTTT